This T cell receptor (beta chain) was documented in a study of shared clonotypes between healthy human individuals. The repertoire was sequenced with immunoSEQ multiplex PCR; TCRdb's copy has only in-frame clones and lacks some. The data show approximately 1.1 million clones, 75% to 80% seen once. About this clone itself: The likely explanation is a read error, given a far larger clone one base away.

The V gene's germline CDR1 is MNHEY and CDR2 SVGAGI. The CDR3 is 13 residues long. Trimming shortened V by 4 bases and J by 1 base, and 7 bases separated the two germline ends. The rearrangement links TRBV6-5 to TRBJ1-1; tentatively, D is TRBD1 (5 bases). What was sequenced was memory CD4+ T cells from PBMCs. Specified subset: CD45RA-negative fraction. This TCR derives from a young man in good health. Some clones in this sample may be carry-over from other donors' samples. CDR3 sequence reads: CASSSQANTEAFF. The CDR3 DNA follows: TGTGCCAGCAGTTCACAGGCGAACACTGAAGCTTTCTTT.